This entry describes one T cell receptor beta chain. TCRdb's copy holds only in-frame clones and misses some; the assay was immunoSEQ multiplex PCR. The sample lists approximately 120,000 clones, 90% to 95% occurring once. The sample is drawn from a study of T cell responses to AZD1222 COVID-19 vaccine. V gave up 5 bases and J gave up 4 bases, with 10 bases separating them. Germline V gene sequence: CDR1 SGHRS, CDR2 YFSETQ. The CDR3 loop spans 12 amino acids. The source material was peripheral blood, sampled on day 0 of AZD1222 vaccination. The V and J genes are TRBV5-1 and TRBJ2-7; tentative D call: TRBD2 (5 bases). This clonotype was obtained from an adult in good health. Here the CDR3 DNA reads TGCGCCAGCAGAGCTAGCTCGTACGAGCAGTACTTC. The encoded protein is CASRASSYEQYF. The variable domain in full, with the rest retrieved from reference TRBV5-1 and TRBJ2-7, is KAGVTQTPRYLIKTRGQQVTLSCSPISGHRSVSWYQQTPGQGLQFLFEYFSETQRNKGNFPGRFSGRQFSNSRSEMNVSTLELGDSALYLCASRASSYEQYFGPGTRLTVT.